These 8 T cell receptor beta chains share one sample of origin, sequenced in a study of response to subunit inactivated influenza vaccine. MiXCR, run by TCRdb on the RT-PCR reads, gives a single entry per CDR3 protein. The sample includes approximately 530,000 distinct CDR3 sequences, less than 8% seen only once; the top ten take roughly 13%. The sequencing here drew on PBMCs from blood, taken about 23 months after vaccination. Receptors originate from a man between 50 and 75 years old who received an inactivated influenza vaccine.

This clonotype has a handful of counts. The J gene is TRBJ2-1, the V gene TRBV6-2 or TRBV6-3, with TRBD2 identical over 9 bases. CDR1 and CDR2 from the germline V gene are MNHEY and SVGEGT. This CDR3 is 18 amino acids long. J was trimmed by 6 bases and V by 2 bases; bases with no gene match: 14. Written as DNA, the CDR3 is TGTGCCAGCAGTTACGGTTTAGCGGGAGTTCGTAAGGTCAATGAGCAGTTCTTC. It translates to CASSYGLAGVRKVNEQFF.

This clonotype was recorded at least ten times. The chain joins TRBV29-1 to TRBJ1-1; maybe TRBD1 (6 bases). The CDR3 totals 13 residues. Per the germline V gene, CDR1 is SQVTM and CDR2 is ANQGSEA. This CDR3 is CGGGGPLNTEAFF. CDR3 DNA: TGCGGAGGGGGGGGGCCCCTGAACACTGAAGCTTTCTTT.

The rearrangement joins TRBV15 to TRBJ2-7; D is undetermined. Trimming left V 1 base short and J 2 bases short, with 6 bases between. Germline values: CDR1 LNHNV, CDR2 YYDKDF (reference sequence). The CDR3 runs to 13 residues. CDR3: CATSRAPTYEQYF. The CDR3 DNA reads as TGTGCCACCAGCAGAGCCCCGACCTACGAGCAGTACTTC.

This clonotype was seen at least ten times. The chain is built from TRBV19 and TRBJ1-5, with D tentatively TRBD1 (5 bases). The V end was cut by 5 bases, the J end by 4 bases, with 9 bases between. In germline, CDR1 is LNHDA, CDR2 SQIVND (reference sequence). The CDR3 totals 13 residues. CDR3 sequence: CASSPTVNQPQHF. The CDR3 DNA reads as TGTGCCAGTAGTCCGACAGTTAATCAGCCCCAGCATTTT.

This clonotype was seen more than once but under ten times. This chain links TRBV11-2 with TRBJ2-2; D ambiguous. This CDR3 is built from 16 residues. Trimming stripped 3 bases from V and 4 bases from J, with 15 bases between. Germline CDR1 is SGHAT and CDR2 is FQNNGV. Here the CDR3 reads CASSFPRSGTTGELFF. Written as DNA, the CDR3 is TGTGCCAGCAGCTTTCCCAGGAGTGGAACCACCGGGGAGCTGTTTTTT.

This clonotype was picked up a small number of times. This chain connects TRBV20-1 to TRBJ1-1; TRBD1 might be the D (5 bases). Germline-derived CDR1 and CDR2 are DFQATT and SNEGSKA (reference sequence). The CDR3 consists of 13 residues. Trimming shortened V by 2 bases and J by 6 bases, and 13 bases separated the two germline ends. In DNA form, the CDR3 reads TGCAGTGCTAGAACCAGGGAGGTCCCTGAAGCTTTCTTT. Amino acid sequence: CSARTREVPEAFF.

This clonotype was detected ten times or more. V and J are TRBV7-2 and TRBJ2-7; 8 bases map to TRBD1. The CDR3 spans 13 residues. V lost 1 base and J lost 6; bases outside the gene matches: 2. Germline assignment: CDR1 SGHTA and CDR2 FQGNSA. The CDR3 loop reads CASSLGTGSEQYF. For the CDR3, the DNA is TGTGCCAGCAGCTTAGGGACAGGGAGCGAGCAGTACTTC.

The chain employs TRBV2 and TRBJ1-1; 12 bases line up with TRBD1. This CDR3 region has 16 residues. From germline, CDR1 is SNHLY and CDR2 FYNNEI. V lost 6 bases and J lost 8; bases outside the gene matches: 13. The CDR3 nucleotides are TGTGCCAGCAGAGTAGGTCCGGGACAGGGGGCGCAGGAAGCTTTCTTT. Amino acid sequence: CASRVGPGQGAQEAFF.